This T cell receptor beta chain comes out of a study of vaccination and CD4 T cells after COVID-19 (dated by TCRdb to about 2022). Regarding the study in general: The convalescent cohort included six males and four females, with two Hispanic individuals, seven Caucasians, two Asians and one multiracial person. Two doses of either the Pfizer-BioNTech BNT162b2 vaccine (n=8) or the Moderna mRNA-1273 vaccine (n=2) were administered to participants. Post-COVID blood samples from convalescent patients were collected a median of about 100 days after diagnosis, with a range of roughly 30 to 170 days. Post-vaccine blood samples were obtained a median of about 72 days after the second vaccine dose, with a range of about 14 to 250 days. For stimulating the cultures, overlapping spike peptide pools were used, derived from SARS-CoV-2 as well as from the common cold coronaviruses HCoV-NL63, HCoV-OC43 and HCoV-229E. Control cultures used a CEFX viral epitope pool as positive control, an HIV-1 Nef peptide pool as negative control, or no peptide. In 10 COVID-19 convalescent patients and 4 infection-naive healthy vaccine recipients, researchers compared the spike-specific CD4+ TCR repertoire from before mRNA vaccination with the repertoire from after.

Per the publication, the treatment or condition label means: approximately 10-day PBMC culture with coronavirus spike peptide pools or control peptides (ViraFEST assay). The ViraFEST assay was used in the study, in which antigen-specific T cells were expanded with peptide pools and expanded clonotypes were subsequently identified by TCR sequencing. Negative nucleocapsid antibody tests before and after vaccination confirmed that the healthy vaccine recipients had no prior SARS-CoV-2 infection. Each well held about 2 million PBMCs cultured in IMDM containing roughly 5% human AB serum and approximately 9.6 IU/ml IL-2, with about 9.4 ug/ml peptide pools added. Half of the culture medium was replaced with fresh IL-2-containing medium on days 3 and 7. CD4+ T cells were isolated after around ten days of culture through negative selection using the EasySep CD4+ T cell isolation kit. Ficoll-Paque Plus gradient centrifugation was used to isolate PBMCs from whole blood, and the isolated PBMCs were then either used fresh or cryopreserved at -140C. Culture conditions were generally each tested in triplicate wells.

The V end loses 3 bases and the J end loses 11 bases, and a stretch of 11 bases separates them. Spanning cysteine to phenylalanine, the CDR3 consists of 12 amino acids. Only CDR3 DNA is held: 36 bases, read in frame from base 1. CDR1 and CDR2 are drawn from the germline V gene (reference sequence): LNHDA, SQIVND. On this clonotype itself: The antigen this receptor binds is unknown. Base qualities are not recorded, but no much larger clone differs from it by a single base.

The paper as a whole reports these results and caveats: The median count of SARS-CoV-2-reactive clonotypes went up from approximately 20 after infection to some 38 after vaccination, although the change was not significant. In convalescent patients, nearly all vaccine-specific clones (304 of 307) were found to be mono-reactive for SARS-CoV-2 spike rather than cross-reactive with common cold coronaviruses. The number of convalescent patients in the study was relatively small, and the study did not examine early timepoints following natural infection. In convalescent patients, a median around 86% of post-vaccine SARS-CoV-2-reactive clones were detected only after vaccination, and vaccine-specific priming was suggested by this finding.

The method behind the library was PCR. DNA from cultured CD4+ T cells underwent TCR sequencing with the Oncomine TCR Beta short-read assay at the Johns Hopkins FTIC core. The QIAamp micro DNA kit was used to extract genomic DNA from the cultured CD4+ T cells. Oncomine TCR Beta libraries from cultured CD4+ T cells were pooled using unique dual indexes and sequenced on an Illumina iSeq 100. In the paper's pipeline: Non-productive sequences were filtered out, and CDR3s that did not start with C, did not end with F or W, or were shorter than 7 amino acids were discarded. The MANAFEST web application was used to identify antigen-specific clonotypes by comparing peptide-stimulated wells against reference wells and other culture wells. Positive clones required FDR below 0.05, an odds ratio above 5, and productive frequency above 0.1% in at least two of three replicate wells. A clonotype counted as cross-reactive if it showed significant expansion both in the SARS-CoV-2 spike wells and in at least one common cold coronavirus spike condition. Levenshtein distances (stringdist) and unrooted phylogenetic trees (ape) in R version 3.6.1 were used to assess CDR3 homology. TCRdb took the public reads, trimmed them with fastp at Q25, ran MiXCR for clone calling and kept in-frame beta chains. Rows with one shared CDR3 protein collapse into an entry with the most common genes and DNA. The V and J calls shown here were made by TCRdb, not taken from the authors' results. This sample is represented by 13,000 or so distinct CDR3 sequences; roughly 27% of them were singletons. The ten top clones hold about 29% of the sample.

The clonotype was recovered from a human donor who received a COVID-19 vaccine. The sequencing used CD4+ T cells from blood, cultured in vitro, collected before SARS-CoV-2 vaccination. Rearrangement joined TRBV19 to TRBJ2-1, with the D gene not clear enough to name. The CDR3 loop reads CASSILESQQFF. The nucleotide sequence is TGTGCCAGTAGTATTCTTGAATCCCAGCAGTTCTTC.